This T cell receptor (beta chain) was retrieved from a study of blood T cell repertoires in COVID-19. Study background: Some COVID-19 samples were acute and others convalescent; all came from the United States, Italy and Spain.

This CDR3 comprises 14 residues. V dropped 4 bases and J dropped 1; count of bases not matched to a gene: 5. Germline CDR1 reads SGHDT; CDR2 reads YYEEEE. Original analysis: Amplification from reference gene primers served as the basis for estimated nucleated cell counts. Only in-frame clones appear in the TCRdb table, and some are missing; sequencing was by immunoSEQ multiplex PCR. D and trimming come from the DNA, and the V and J calls and clone size come from that table. The repertoire includes approximately 250,000 clones, 65% to 90% of them detected once, and approximately 5.1% sits in the top ten.

Sequenced input: peripheral blood. This chain uses TRBV5-6 with TRBJ2-7; 7 positions match TRBD2. The clonotype was recovered from a man aged 45-65 years with COVID-19, enrolled during active disease. CDR3 DNA: TGTGCCAGCAGCGGGGGACTAATATCCTACGAGCAGTACTTC. Translation gives CASSGGLISYEQYF.